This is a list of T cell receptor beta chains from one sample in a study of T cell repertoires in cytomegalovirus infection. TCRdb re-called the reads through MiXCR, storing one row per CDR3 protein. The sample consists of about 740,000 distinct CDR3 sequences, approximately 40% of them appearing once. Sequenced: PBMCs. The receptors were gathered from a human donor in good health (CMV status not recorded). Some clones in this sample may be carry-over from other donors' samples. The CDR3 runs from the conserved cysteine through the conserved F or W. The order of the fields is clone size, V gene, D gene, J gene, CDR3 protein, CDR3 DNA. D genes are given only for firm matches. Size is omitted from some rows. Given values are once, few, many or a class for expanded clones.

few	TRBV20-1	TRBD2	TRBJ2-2	CSARDRERGAITGELFF	TGCAGTGCTAGAGATCGGGAGCGGGGGGCCATCACCGGGGAGCTGTTTTTT
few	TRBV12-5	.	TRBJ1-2	CASGLGTGRGGYTF	TGTGCTAGTGGTTTGGGCACGGGGAGGGGTGGCTACACCTTC
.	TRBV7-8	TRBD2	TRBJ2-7	CASSWGLAGEGAEQYF	TGTGCCAGCAGCTGGGGACTAGCGGGAGAGGGCGCCGAGCAGTACTTC
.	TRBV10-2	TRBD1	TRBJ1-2	CASSRTGGEGYTF	TGCGCCAGTAGTAGGACAGGGGGCGAAGGCTACACCTTC
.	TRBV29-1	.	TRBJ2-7	CSVGDSPYEQYF	TGCAGCGTTGGAGACAGCCCCTACGAGCAGTACTTC
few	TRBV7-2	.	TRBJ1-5	CASSHFGQPQHF	TGTGCCAGCAGCCATTTCGGTCAGCCCCAGCATTTT
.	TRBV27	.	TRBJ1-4	CASSLIRTLGPDEKLFF	TGTGCCAGCAGTTTGATCCGTACCTTGGGCCCGGACGAAAAACTGTTTTTT
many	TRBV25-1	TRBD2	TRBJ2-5	CASSQHSTGLADRETQYF	TGTGCCAGCAGCCAACACTCCACGGGACTAGCGGACCGAGAGACCCAGTACTTC
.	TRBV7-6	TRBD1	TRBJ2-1	CASSDRDRLNEQFF	TGTGCCAGCAGCGACCGGGACAGGTTAAATGAGCAGTTCTTC
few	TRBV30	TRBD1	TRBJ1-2	CAWSWTGYGYTF	TGTGCCTGGAGTTGGACAGGCTATGGCTACACCTTC
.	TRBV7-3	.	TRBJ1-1	CASSLDRDSYTEAFF	TGTGCCAGCAGCTTGGACAGAGACTCCTACACTGAAGCTTTCTTT
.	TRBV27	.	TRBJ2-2	CASRRDTDTGELFF	TGTGCCAGCAGACGGGACACCGATACCGGGGAGCTGTTTTTT
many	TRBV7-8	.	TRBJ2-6	CASEGANVLTF	TGTGCCAGCGAAGGGGCCAACGTCCTGACTTTC
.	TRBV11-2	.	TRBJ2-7	CASTNATGKTYEQYF	TGTGCCAGCACCAATGCGACAGGAAAAACCTACGAGCAGTACTTC
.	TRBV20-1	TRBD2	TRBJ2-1	CSAQRGGMGNEQFF	TGCAGTGCTCAGCGGGGGGGAATGGGTAATGAGCAGTTCTTC
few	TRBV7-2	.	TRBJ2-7	CASSFELSGNTYEQYF	TGTGCCAGCAGCTTCGAGCTAAGCGGTAACACCTACGAGCAGTACTTC
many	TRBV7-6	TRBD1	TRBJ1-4	CASSLARDRASTNEKLFF	TGTGCCAGCAGCTTAGCGAGGGACAGGGCTTCAACTAATGAAAAACTGTTTTTT
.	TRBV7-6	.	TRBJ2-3	CASSLPLGRGTDTQYF	TGTGCCAGCAGCTTGCCCCTAGGACGGGGTACAGATACGCAGTATTTT
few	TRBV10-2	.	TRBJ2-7	CASSGMGEQYF	TGCGCCAGCAGTGGGATGGGCGAGCAGTACTTC
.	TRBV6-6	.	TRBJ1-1	CASRVTGRAFF	TGTGCCAGCAGAGTGACAGGTCGCGCTTTCTTT
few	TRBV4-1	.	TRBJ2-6	CASSHIRDNNFSGANVLTF	TGCGCCAGCAGCCATATCCGGGACAATAACTTCTCTGGGGCCAACGTCCTGACTTTC
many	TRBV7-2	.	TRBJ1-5	CASSQGRDQPQHF	TGTGCCAGCAGCCAGGGACGGGATCAGCCCCAGCATTTT
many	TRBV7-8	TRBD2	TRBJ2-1	CASSLLSFSGGRLSYNEQFF	TGTGCCAGCAGCTTACTTTCGTTTAGCGGGGGCCGCCTCTCCTACAATGAGCAGTTCTTC
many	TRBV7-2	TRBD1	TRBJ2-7	CASSRRDRGVYEQYF	TGTGCCAGCAGCCGAAGGGACAGGGGAGTCTACGAGCAGTACTTC
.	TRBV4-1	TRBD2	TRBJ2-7	CASSHEALAGDYEQYF	TGCGCCAGCAGCCATGAAGCACTAGCGGGGGACTACGAGCAGTACTTC
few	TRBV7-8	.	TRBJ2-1	CASSLVLVNEQFF	TGTGCCAGCAGCTTAGTCCTGGTCAATGAGCAGTTCTTC
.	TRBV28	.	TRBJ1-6	CASSFRDWREYNSPLHF	TGTGCCAGCAGTTTCCGAGACTGGAGAGAATATAATTCACCCCTCCACTTT
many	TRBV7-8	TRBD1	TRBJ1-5	CASSSGTGSNQPQHF	TGTGCCAGCAGCTCCGGGACAGGGAGCAATCAGCCCCAGCATTTT
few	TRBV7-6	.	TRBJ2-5	CASSLSATGTETQYF	TGTGCCAGCAGCTTATCGGCGACGGGGACGGAGACCCAGTACTTC
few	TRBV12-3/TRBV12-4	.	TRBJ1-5	CASSSARQEISNQPQHF	TGTGCCAGCAGTTCTGCTCGACAGGAGATTAGCAATCAGCCCCAGCATTTT
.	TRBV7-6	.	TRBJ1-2	CASSFSSTVKGYTF	TGTGCCAGCAGCTTCTCCTCGACCGTTAAGGGCTACACCTTC
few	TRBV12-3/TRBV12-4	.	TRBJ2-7	CASSAVHEQYF	TGTGCCAGCAGCGCCGTCCACGAGCAGTACTTC
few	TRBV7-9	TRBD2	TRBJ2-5	CASTPGLAGERETQYF	TGTGCCAGCACCCCTGGACTAGCGGGAGAGAGGGAGACCCAGTACTTC
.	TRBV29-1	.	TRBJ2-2	CSVELRDKNTGELFF	TGCAGCGTTGAACTCCGGGACAAAAACACCGGGGAGCTGTTTTTT
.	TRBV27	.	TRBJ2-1	CASSFFPPSSAEQFF	TGTGCCAGCAGTTTCTTCCCACCCTCTAGCGCCGAGCAGTTCTTC
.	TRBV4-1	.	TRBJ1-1	CASSQEGARYTEAFF	TGCGCCAGCAGCCAGGAGGGTGCCAGATACACTGAAGCTTTCTTT
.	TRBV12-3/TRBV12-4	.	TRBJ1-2	CASSTGPYGYTF	TGTGCCAGCAGTACAGGCCCCTATGGCTACACCTTC
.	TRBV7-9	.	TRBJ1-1	CASSKGGVNTEAFF	TGTGCCAGCAGCAAAGGGGGGGTGAACACTGAAGCTTTCTTT
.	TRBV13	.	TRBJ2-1	CASSLGGEVGEVYNEQFF	TGTGCCAGCAGCTTAGGAGGCGAGGTAGGGGAGGTCTACAATGAGCAGTTCTTC
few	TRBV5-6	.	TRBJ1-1	CASGTGASTEAFF	TGTGCCAGCGGAACCGGAGCGAGCACTGAAGCTTTCTTT
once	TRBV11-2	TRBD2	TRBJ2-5	CASSLSLAFQETQYF	TGTGCCAGCAGCTTGTCACTAGCGTTCCAAGAGACCCAGTACTTC
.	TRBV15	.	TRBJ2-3	CATSRGLGYTDTQYF	TGTGCCACCAGCAGAGGCTTGGGGTACACAGATACGCAGTATTTT
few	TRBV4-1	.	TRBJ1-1	CASSQERRTEAFF	TGCGCCAGCAGCCAAGAAAGGCGGACTGAAGCTTTCTTT
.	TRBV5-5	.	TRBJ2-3	CASSHAGGDTQYF	TGTGCCAGCAGCCACGCCGGAGGAGATACGCAGTATTTT
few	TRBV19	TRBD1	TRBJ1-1	CASSIVGQGLGFYTEAFF	TGTGCCAGTAGTATAGTCGGACAGGGGTTAGGATTCTACACTGAAGCTTTCTTT
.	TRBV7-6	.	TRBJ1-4	CASSLEPGTNEKLFF	TGTGCCAGCAGCTTAGAGCCGGGGACTAATGAAAAACTGTTTTTT
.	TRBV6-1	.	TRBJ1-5	CASSEVVQGTQHF	TGTGCCAGCAGTGAGGTGGTCCAGGGGACCCAGCATTTT
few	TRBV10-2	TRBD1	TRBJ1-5	CASHQQGSNQPQHF	TGCGCCAGCCACCAACAGGGGAGCAATCAGCCCCAGCATTTT
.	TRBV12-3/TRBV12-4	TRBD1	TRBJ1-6	CASTYRDRGNSPLHF	TGTGCCAGTACATACCGGGACAGGGGTAATTCACCCCTCCACTTT
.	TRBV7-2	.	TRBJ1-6	CASSSQGGSPLHF	TGTGCCAGCAGCTCCCAGGGTGGTTCACCCCTCCACTTT
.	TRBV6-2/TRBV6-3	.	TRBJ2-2	CASRRAVGELFF	TGTGCCAGCAGGAGGGCGGTCGGGGAGCTGTTTTTT
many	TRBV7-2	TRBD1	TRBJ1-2	CASSFSQGAGYGYTF	TGTGCCAGCAGCTTTTCACAGGGGGCGGGCTATGGCTACACCTTC
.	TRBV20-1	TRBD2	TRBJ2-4	CSASGPTSGLAKNIQYF	TGCAGTGCTAGCGGTCCGACTAGCGGCTTAGCCAAAAACATTCAGTACTTC
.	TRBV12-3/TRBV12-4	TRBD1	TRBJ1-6	CATIGTGKGSPLHF	TGTGCCACCATTGGGACAGGGAAGGGTTCACCCCTCCACTTT
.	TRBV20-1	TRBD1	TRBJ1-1	CSATRDLLSGRGDPNTEAFF	TGCAGTGCTACTCGAGATCTCCTATCCGGCAGGGGGGACCCCAACACTGAAGCTTTCTTT
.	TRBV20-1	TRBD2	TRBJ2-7	CSARDLRLAGEKYEQYF	TGCAGTGCTAGAGATCTTCGGCTAGCGGGAGAGAAGTACGAGCAGTACTTC
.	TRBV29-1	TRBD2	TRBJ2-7	CSVEESSGRAHEQYF	TGCAGCGTTGAAGAGTCTAGCGGGAGGGCCCACGAGCAGTACTTC